Listed below are T cell receptor beta chains from one sample, sequenced in a study of cytomegalovirus exposure and HLA in healthy donors. Assay: immunoSEQ multiplex PCR; the TCRdb copy retains only in-frame clones and omits some. This sample has about 43,000 clones, with about two thirds found just once. Sequenced input: PBMCs. These receptors all come from a man aged 55 to 70 in good health and CMV-seropositive. Both conserved end residues are part of each CDR3. Each record gives: D gene, J gene, clone size, V gene, CDR3 protein, CDR3 DNA. D genes are given only for firm matches. Not all rows give a size; the values are once, few, many and, for expanded clones, a class.

NA,TRBJ2-7,medium-sized,TRBV6-5,CASRKDTDYEQYF,TGTGCCAGCAGGAAGGACACAGACTACGAGCAGTACTTC
NA,TRBJ1-4,NA,TRBV30,CAWSVTGGGEKLFF,TGTGCCTGGAGTGTCACTGGGGGCGGAGAAAAACTGTTTTTT
NA,TRBJ1-5,NA,TRBV27,CASSLEGRSNQPQHF,TGTGCCAGCAGTTTAGAGGGTAGGAGCAATCAGCCCCAGCATTTT
NA,TRBJ1-1,NA,TRBV29-1,CSARVVAVPEAFF,TGCAGCGCACGGGTTGTGGCTGTACCTGAAGCTTTCTTT
NA,TRBJ1-1,NA,TRBV19,CASSKVDRLNTEAFF,TGTGCCAGTAGCAAAGTAGACAGGTTGAACACTGAAGCTTTCTTT
NA,TRBJ2-4,NA,TRBV2,CASRVDLAKNIQYF,TGTGCCAGCAGGGTAGATTTGGCCAAAAACATTCAGTACTTC
TRBD1,TRBJ2-7,NA,TRBV7-9,CASSSGTGSYEQYF,TGTGCCAGCAGCTCCGGGACAGGTTCCTACGAGCAGTACTTC
NA,TRBJ2-3,NA,TRBV11-2,CASSLLGGDTQYF,TGTGCCAGCAGCCTTTTAGGGGGAGATACGCAGTATTTT
TRBD2,TRBJ2-1,NA,TRBV2,CASMREGWSNEQFF,TGTGCCAGCATGCGGGAGGGGTGGTCCAATGAGCAGTTCTTC
NA,TRBJ2-2,NA,TRBV7-2,CASSLTDYTGELFF,TGTGCCAGCAGCTTAACGGACTACACCGGGGAGCTGTTTTTT
TRBD1,TRBJ2-2,NA,TRBV27,CASRLDSQGTGELFF,TGTGCCAGCCGTTTAGATTCACAGGGGACCGGGGAGCTGTTTTTT
NA,TRBJ2-3,NA,TRBV27,CASSLRRGTQYF,TGTGCCAGCAGTCTGCGCCGGGGTACGCAGTATTTT
NA,TRBJ2-3,NA,TRBV28,CASSRTGPLGDTQYF,TGTGCCAGCAGCCGGACTGGCCCCCTCGGGGATACGCAGTATTTT
TRBD2,TRBJ2-1,NA,TRBV7-2,CASSLRVLAGGKTEQFF,TGTGCCAGCAGCTTAAGGGTTCTAGCGGGAGGTAAGACTGAGCAGTTCTTC
NA,TRBJ2-1,few,TRBV10-1,CASSESVWANEQFF,TGCGCCAGCAGTGAGTCGGTTTGGGCGAATGAGCAGTTCTTC
TRBD2,TRBJ2-7,few,TRBV7-7,CASSSPGGEQYF,TGTGCTAGCAGTTCCCCGGGGGGGGAGCAGTACTTC
NA,TRBJ1-1,NA,TRBV11-1,CASSLGSGVSEAFF,TGTGCCAGCAGCTTAGGTTCAGGGGTATCTGAAGCTTTCTTT
NA,TRBJ1-5,NA,TRBV5-5,CASSLGIAGIYNQPQHF,TGTGCCAGCAGCTTGGGGATTGCGGGGATTTACAATCAGCCCCAGCATTTT
NA,TRBJ2-5,NA,TRBV20-1,CGARGAETQYF,TGCGGTGCTAGGGGGGCAGAGACCCAGTACTTC
TRBD2,TRBJ2-1,NA,TRBV30,CAWSRSGSGYNEQFF,TGTGCCTGGAGTCGTAGCGGGAGTGGCTACAATGAGCAGTTCTTC
TRBD2,TRBJ2-7,few,TRBV18,CASSPPGTSGSYEQYF,TGTGCCAGCTCACCACCCGGGACTAGCGGGAGCTACGAGCAGTACTTC
NA,TRBJ1-2,NA,TRBV4-3,CASSQGTEGGYGYTF,TGCGCCAGCAGCCAAGGGACTGAGGGAGGCTATGGCTACACCTTC
NA,TRBJ2-5,few,TRBV6-7,CASSYPTGLGETQYF,TGTGCCAGCAGTTACCCTACAGGGTTAGGGGAGACCCAGTACTTC
NA,TRBJ2-7,few,TRBV5-6,CASSKTGYEQYF,TGTGCCAGCAGCAAAACAGGGTACGAGCAGTACTTC
NA,TRBJ2-7,NA,TRBV14,CASSPPGYSSYEQYF,TGTGCCAGCAGCCCCCCCGGATACAGCTCCTACGAGCAGTACTTC
NA,TRBJ1-1,once,TRBV20-1,CSAPPNTEAFF,TGCAGTGCCCCCCCAAACACTGAAGCTTTCTTT
NA,TRBJ1-2,few,TRBV4-3,CASSQDLVQGNYGYTF,TGCGCCAGCAGCCAAGATCTCGTGCAGGGAAACTATGGCTACACCTTC
TRBD2,TRBJ2-1,few,TRBV5-1,CASRSSGSSYNEQFF,TGCGCCAGCAGGTCTAGCGGGAGCTCCTACAATGAGCAGTTCTTC
TRBD2,TRBJ2-3,NA,TRBV4-3,CASSQATAGGTDTQYF,TGCGCCAGCAGCCAAGCTACTGCGGGGGGCACAGATACGCAGTATTTT
TRBD2,TRBJ2-7,few,TRBV7-9,CASAQTGGRDEQYF,TGTGCCAGCGCGCAAACGGGGGGTCGCGACGAGCAGTACTTC
NA,TRBJ1-1,NA,TRBV25-1,CASRAGRCTEAFF,TGTGCCAGCAGGGCGGGGCGGTGCACTGAAGCTTTCTTT
TRBD1,TRBJ2-7,NA,TRBV7-2,CASSRDRSSYEQYF,TGTGCCAGCAGCAGGGACAGGAGCTCCTACGAGCAGTACTTC
TRBD1,TRBJ1-3,few,TRBV19,CASRNQSGQRGNTIYF,TGTGCCAGTAGGAACCAGTCGGGACAGCGAGGAAACACCATATATTTT
TRBD2,TRBJ2-1,NA,TRBV7-2,CASSPRLAGEQFF,TGTGCCAGCAGCCCCCGACTAGCAGGTGAGCAGTTCTTC
NA,TRBJ1-5,few,TRBV28,CASRKGLYNQPQHF,TGTGCCAGCCGAAAGGGGCTCTACAATCAGCCCCAGCATTTT
NA,TRBJ1-4,once,TRBV29-1,CSVQADRSGEKLFF,TGCAGCGTCCAAGCCGACAGGTCTGGGGAAAAACTGTTTTTT
NA,TRBJ1-2,NA,TRBV7-2,CASPPTWPGDGYTF,TGTGCCAGCCCCCCAACCTGGCCAGGGGATGGCTACACCTTC
TRBD2,TRBJ2-3,NA,TRBV11-2,CASSSIGLAGGLRTDTQYF,TGTGCCAGCAGCTCCATCGGACTAGCGGGAGGGCTAAGAACAGATACGCAGTATTTT
NA,TRBJ2-3,few,TRBV6-5,CASSRTPGTDTQYF,TGTGCCAGCAGCCGCACCCCGGGCACAGATACGCAGTATTTT
NA,TRBJ1-1,NA,TRBV5-1,CASQGGIYGTEAFF,TGCGCCAGCCAGGGTGGAATATATGGCACTGAAGCTTTCTTT
TRBD1,TRBJ1-5,once,TRBV18,CASSPSDRDLSNQPQHF,TGTGCCAGCTCACCCTCCGACAGGGACCTTAGCAATCAGCCCCAGCATTTT
NA,TRBJ2-2,NA,TRBV27,CASSKRFTGELFF,TGTGCCAGCAGTAAGCGGTTCACCGGGGAGCTGTTTTTT
NA,TRBJ1-1,NA,TRBV4-3,CASSPRGRGETEAFF,TGCGCCAGCAGCCCCCGTGGCCGCGGGGAGACTGAAGCTTTCTTT